The 22 T cell receptor beta chains presented below share a single source sample, sequenced in a study of cytomegalovirus exposure and HLA in healthy donors. PCR amplification relied on 60 Vbeta primers (plus 13 Jbeta primers). TCRdb's table, derived via immunoSEQ multiplex PCR, lists solely in-frame clones and lacks some. The table lists roughly 120,000 clones, 70% to 80% of them singletons, with roughly 2% in the top ten. Sequenced sample: PBMCs. These receptors were collected from a man aged 18 to 29 in good health and CMV-seronegative.

The J gene is TRBJ1-5, the V gene TRBV25-1; D gene unclear. The CDR3 is 14 amino acids. V lost 4 bases, J lost 3 bases, and 10 bases lay in between. Per the germline V gene, CDR1 is MGHDK and CDR2 is SYGVNS. The CDR3 sequence: CASSARNINQPQHF. The CDR3 nucleotides are TGTGCCAGCAGTGCCAGGAATATCAATCAGCCCCAGCATTTT.

V usage is TRBV6-6 and J usage is TRBJ1-5; the match to TRBD1 covers 8 bases. Germline values: CDR1 MNHNY, CDR2 SVGAGI (reference sequence). Germline trimming cut 10 bases from V and 2 bases from J; bases unmatched to any gene: 4. This CDR3 spans 13 amino acids. The DNA of the CDR3 is TGTGCCATCGGGGGACAGGGCAATCAGCCCCAGCATTTT. Encoded protein: CAIGGQGNQPQHF.

The V gene is TRBV9, the J gene TRBJ2-3; 12 bases are a match to TRBD2. The germline V gene encodes CDR1 SGDLS and CDR2 YYNGEE. V lost 1 base and J lost 4; bases outside the gene matches: 4. CDR3 size: 16 residues. The chain's CDR3 is CASSVLLAGGADTQYF. The CDR3 nucleotides read TGTGCCAGCAGCGTACTACTAGCGGGAGGCGCAGATACGCAGTATTTT.

The V and J genes are TRBV19 and TRBJ2-7; unclear D gene. The CDR3 has 13 residues. V was cut by 4 bases and J by 3 bases, with 10 bases left in between. Germline V gives CDR1 LNHDA, CDR2 SQIVND (reference sequence). The CDR3 protein is CASSRQDLYEQYF. CDR3 bases: TGTGCCAGTAGTAGGCAGGATCTCTACGAGCAGTACTTC.

J is TRBJ2-5 and V is TRBV7-6; D is possibly TRBD2 (6 bases). This CDR3 has 15 amino acids. CDR1 is SGHVS and CDR2 is FNYEAQ in the germline V gene. Trimming took 1 base from V and 3 from J, leaving 12 bases between them. This CDR3 is CASSLVGRSEETQYF. The CDR3 nucleotides are TGTGCCAGCAGCTTAGTTGGGAGGTCGGAAGAGACCCAGTACTTC.

The rearrangement uses TRBV27 and TRBJ2-3, with 10 bases lining up with TRBD1. CDR1 is MNHEY and CDR2 is SMNVEV in the germline V gene (reference sequence). The CDR3 is made up of 13 amino acids. J lost 7 bases, V lost 10 bases, and 8 bases had no gene match. The CDR3: CAKPGQGIYTQYF. DNA for the CDR3: TGTGCCAAACCGGGACAGGGGATATATACGCAGTATTTT.

V gene TRBV7-6 combines with J gene TRBJ1-3, with TRBD1 as a possible D gene (5 bases). Germline V gene data show CDR1 as SGHVS and CDR2 as FNYEAQ. V was cut by 7 bases and J by 5 bases, with 15 bases left in between. This CDR3 has 14 residues. CDR3 DNA: TGTGCCAGCACCCCATTAGGGGATCGAAACACCATATATTTT. Translating it yields CASTPLGDRNTIYF.

This chain connects TRBV6-5 to TRBJ2-3; 10 nucleotides align to TRBD1. CDR3 length equals 14 residues. Per the germline V gene, CDR1 is MNHEY and CDR2 is SVGAGI. Trimming cost V 6 bases and J 5 bases; bases outside gene matches: 5. CDR3 amino acids: CASRVTGGRDTQYF. The CDR3, as DNA: TGTGCCAGCAGAGTGACAGGGGGCAGAGATACGCAGTATTTT.

This clone was recorded once. The chain is built from TRBV4-2 and TRBJ2-1; 8 bases align to TRBD1. The V gene end was trimmed by 1 base and the J gene end by 0 bases; junction bases not matched to a gene: 8. Germline CDR1 is LGHNA and CDR2 is YNFKEQ. This CDR3 comprises 18 residues. The CDR3 here is CASSQGQGTGGSYNEQFF. CDR3 nucleotides: TGTGCCAGCAGCCAAGGCCAAGGGACAGGCGGCTCCTACAATGAGCAGTTCTTC.

This clone was counted between two and nine times. This chain joins TRBV28 and TRBJ2-7; TRBD2 agrees at 15 bases. This CDR3 contains 16 residues. V shed 6 bases, J shed 4 bases, and the junction held 7 bases outside the gene matches. Germline V lookup: CDR1 MDHEN, CDR2 SYDVKM. In nucleotides, the CDR3 is TGTGCCAGCAGCTCGGGACTAGCGGGAGGTTGGTACGAGCAGTACTTC. It is translated as CASSSGLAGGWYEQYF.

The rearrangement links TRBV19 to TRBJ1-5; D gene unclear. The CDR3 is 16 amino acids. Deletions cut 5 bases from V and 0 bases from J, with 14 bases between. Germline loops: CDR1 LNHDA, CDR2 SQIVND (reference sequence). The CDR3 is CASSEGGSYSNQPQHF. The CDR3 DNA sequence: TGTGCCAGTAGTGAGGGTGGGAGCTATAGCAATCAGCCCCAGCATTTT.

This clone was detected only a few times. The V call is TRBV30, the J call TRBJ1-1; TRBD1 might be the D (6 bases). The V gene's germline CDR1 is GTSNPN and CDR2 SVGIG (reference sequence). The length of the CDR3 is 13 residues. Trimming pared 3 bases from V and 5 bases from J, leaving 13 bases between. This CDR3 is CAWRMGAGTEAFF. CDR3 DNA sequence: TGTGCCTGGAGAATGGGGGCAGGGACTGAAGCTTTCTTT.

The chain has TRBV7-9 and TRBJ1-5, with 10 bases that match TRBD1. The junction had 1 base not matched to a gene; V was cut back by 5 bases and J by 6 bases. The CDR3 length is 13 residues. The germline CDR1 and CDR2 sequences are SEHNR and FQNEAQ (reference sequence). This CDR3 is CASSGQGVQPQHF. As DNA, the CDR3 is TGTGCCAGCAGCGGACAGGGGGTTCAGCCCCAGCATTTT.

This clone was seen more than once but under ten times. The V call is TRBV5-4, the J call TRBJ1-5; TRBD1 is a possible D gene (6 bases). The V end was cut by 4 bases, the J end by 7 bases, with 18 bases between. The length of the CDR3 is 15 residues. Germline V gene sequence: CDR1 SGHNT, CDR2 YYREEE (reference sequence). The CDR3 loop is CASSQEGGRGQPQHF. CDR3 DNA sequence: TGTGCCAGCAGCCAAGAGGGGGGGCGGGGACAGCCCCAGCATTTT. Based on the CDR3 plus reference TRBV5-4 and TRBJ1-5, the full variable domain is ETGVTQSPTHLIKTRGQQVTLRCSSQSGHNTVSWYQQALGQGPQFIFQYYREEENGRGNFPPRFSGLQFPNYSSELNVNALELDDSALYLCASSQEGGRGQPQHFGDGTRLSIL.

This chain links TRBV13 with TRBJ1-1, with 8 nucleotides matching TRBD1. The CDR3 spans 12 residues. V shed 4 bases and J 12 bases; nucleotides not matched to a gene: 7. Germline loops: CDR1 PRHDT, CDR2 FYEKMQ (reference sequence). CDR3 residues: CASSSRQGITFF. The CDR3 bases are TGTGCCAGCAGCTCCCGACAGGGGATAACTTTCTTT.

This clone has just one count. V gene TRBV19 combines with J gene TRBJ2-7, with D possibly TRBD1 on 6 matching bases. The V gene lost 6 bases and the J gene lost 2 bases, with 14 bases spanning the gap. This CDR3 spans 14 amino acids. CDR1 is LNHDA, CDR2 SQIVND, per germline (reference sequence). The CDR3 DNA sequence: TGTGCCAGTAGACCGAAGGGGGACACCTACGAGCAGTACTTC. This gives the protein CASRPKGDTYEQYF.

The CDR3 is CASSLEDRGDSPLHF. The CDR3 region has the DNA TGTGCCAGCAGCTTAGAGGACAGGGGGGATTCACCCCTCCACTTT. The chain has TRBV7-9 and TRBJ1-6, with 10 bases that match TRBD1. V shed 1 base, J shed 8 bases, and the junction held 2 bases outside the gene matches. This CDR3 is 15 amino acids long. Germline CDR1 and CDR2: SEHNR and FQNEAQ (reference sequence).

V usage is TRBV25-1 and J usage is TRBJ1-6, with D maybe TRBD1 (5 bases). Per germline, CDR1 MGHDK and CDR2 SYGVNS. Trimming removed 5 bases from V and 10 bases from J, with 9 bases in between. The CDR3 extends over 12 amino acids. CDR3 nucleotide sequence: TGTGCCAGCAGTAGGGGCCGGTCACCCCTCCACTTT. Protein sequence: CASSRGRSPLHF.

This clone was picked up a small number of times. This chain links TRBV2 with TRBJ2-7; D gene unclear. Germline loops: CDR1 SNHLY, CDR2 FYNNEI. The CDR3 consists of 11 residues. V lost 5 bases, J lost 9 bases, and 11 bases lay in between. The CDR3 is CASSLRSGQYV. The CDR3 DNA reads TGTGCCAGCAGTCTACGATCTGGGCAGTACGTC.

The gene calls are TRBV7-9 and TRBJ2-4, with TRBD2 matching 8 bases. Germline loops: CDR1 SEHNR, CDR2 FQNEAQ (reference sequence). J was trimmed by 6 bases and V by 5 bases; bases with no gene match: 9. This CDR3 is built from 15 residues. The CDR3 DNA reads TGTGCCAGCAGCCCCTGGACGGGGGGGGCAAACATTCAGTACTTC. Translation: CASSPWTGGANIQYF.

The rearrangement joins TRBV6-6 to TRBJ2-1, with 13 positions matching TRBD2. The CDR3 consists of 15 residues. Per the germline V gene, CDR1 is MNHNY and CDR2 is SVGAGI (reference sequence). V dropped 6 bases and J dropped 7; count of bases not matched to a gene: 6. The CDR3 nucleotides read TGTGCCAGCAGCATCGGACTAGCGGGAGCTAATGAGCAGTTCTTC. Translating gives CASSIGLAGANEQFF.

V and J are TRBV5-1 and TRBJ1-5, with D maybe TRBD1 (5 bases). Per germline, CDR1 SGHRS and CDR2 YFSETQ. The CDR3 contains 15 residues. V lost 4 bases to trimming and J lost 3 bases, with 14 bases between them. The CDR3, as DNA: TGCGCCAGCAGCCCAACGGGACTCACCAATCAGCCCCAGCATTTT. It encodes CASSPTGLTNQPQHF.